Included here is one TCR beta chain sequence, with context. The entry originates in a study of blood T cell repertoires in COVID-19. Overall study context: Nucleic acid was either cDNA or gDNA, and it came from T cells, B-cell-depleted T cells, or PBMCs.

Under the authors' procedure: The assay estimated nucleated cells by amplifying reference gene primers. Profiled with immunoSEQ multiplex PCR; TCRdb holds only in-frame clones, not every one. Clonal size and the V and J genes are those of that table, whereas D and trimming came from the DNA. The sample yields 330,000 or so clones, less than 90% seen once. Participant age was roughly 18 to 95 years, and participants resided in roughly 24 US areas. V shed 4 bases and J 5 bases; nucleotides not matched to a gene: 4. The CDR3 is 14 amino acids. Germline V CDR1 and CDR2: SGHNT, YYREEE (reference sequence).

The chain is built from TRBV5-4 and TRBJ2-5, with 11 bases fitting TRBD1. This TCR derives from a woman younger than 45 who had recovered from COVID-19. The specimen sequenced was PBMCs or T cells enriched from blood (not recorded which). The CDR3 spells CASSQDRGLETQYF. CDR3 nucleotides: TGTGCCAGCAGCCAGGACAGGGGGCTGGAGACCCAGTACTTC.